This TCR beta chain was recorded in a study of cytomegalovirus exposure and HLA in healthy donors. Study results and caveats: A later analysis linked a missense variant in DCLRE1C to the trimming of TCR beta V and J genes.

V was clipped by 0 bases and J by 10 bases, with 12 bases between them. CDR1 is GTSNPN, CDR2 SVGIG, per germline (reference sequence). The CDR3 extends over 12 amino acids. Primers for the PCR totalled 60 Vbeta and 13 Jbeta. Assay: immunoSEQ multiplex PCR; the TCRdb copy retains only in-frame clones and omits some. The table records roughly 120,000 clones, roughly 80% of them present only once. A note on this clone: Its antigen is not known.

Sequencing was done on a sample of PBMCs. The rearrangement uses TRBV30 and TRBJ1-1; D is unresolved. The receptor comes from a man aged 50-60 years in good health and CMV-seronegative. As DNA, the CDR3 is TGTGCCTGGAGTGTACCTGAGTTTGGAGCTTTCTTT. This encodes CAWSVPEFGAFF.